A selection of T cell receptor beta chains follows, all from one sample in a study of CD8 T cells in ankylosing spondylitis. TCRdb passed the 5' RACE reads through MiXCR, listing each CDR3 protein once. The sample lists more than 110,000 distinct CDR3 sequences, approximately 8.4% occurring once. Sequencing was done on a sample of synovial fluid, either unsorted or a sorted T cell fraction (not recorded which). The receptors shown here come from a male donor with ankylosing spondylitis. Each CDR3 is given with its conserved first and last residue. The order of the fields is D gene, clone size, V gene, J gene, CDR3 protein, CDR3 DNA. The D gene is left open where the match is weak. A row's size may be missing; if present it is once, few, many or a size class.

>TRBD2|few|TRBV11-2|TRBJ2-3
CASSLVGGRERERWEDTQYF
TGTGCCAGCAGCTTAGTTGGGGGGCGGGAGCGGGAGCGTTGGGAAGATACGCAGTATTTT
>.|many|TRBV29-1|TRBJ2-2
CSVENQLSTGELFF
TGCAGCGTTGAAAATCAACTTTCCACCGGGGAGCTGTTTTTT
>TRBD1|.|TRBV5-1|TRBJ1-1
CASSLDRGQEAFF
TGCGCCAGCAGCTTGGACAGGGGGCAGGAAGCTTTCTTT
>.|many|TRBV7-2|TRBJ2-7
CASSLFGEQYF
TGTGCCAGCAGCCTCTTTGGGGAGCAGTACTTC
>.|few|TRBV25-1|TRBJ2-7
CASSEGGFFYEQYF
TGTGCCAGCAGTGAAGGTGGATTTTTCTACGAGCAGTACTTC
>TRBD2|many|TRBV18|TRBJ2-7
CASSPQRGGAYEQYF
TGTGCCAGCTCACCGCAGCGCGGGGGAGCCTACGAGCAGTACTTC
>.|many|TRBV28|TRBJ2-3
CASSFGSTDTQYF
TGTGCCAGCAGCTTTGGGAGCACAGATACGCAGTATTTT
>.|many|TRBV20-1|TRBJ1-4
CSARRGAEEKLFF
TGCAGTGCCCGCCGGGGGGCTGAAGAAAAACTGTTTTTT
>.|many|TRBV7-8|TRBJ2-5
CASSPLWGETQYF
TGTGCCAGCAGCCCCCTGTGGGGAGAGACCCAGTACTTC
>.|few|TRBV7-6|TRBJ1-3
CASSWTDGGNTIYF
TGTGCCAGCAGCTGGACGGACGGTGGAAACACCATATATTTT
>.|many|TRBV6-2/TRBV6-3|TRBJ2-7
CASLRASAPYEQYF
TGTGCCAGCCTCCGGGCTAGCGCGCCCTACGAGCAGTACTTC
>TRBD1|many|TRBV6-4|TRBJ2-1
CASSPDRAAGEQFF
TGTGCCAGCAGTCCCGACAGGGCGGCTGGTGAGCAGTTCTTC
>.|many|TRBV7-2|TRBJ2-3
CASSTSPGYTDTQYF
TGTGCCAGCAGCACCTCCCCGGGGTACACAGATACGCAGTATTTT
>TRBD1|many|TRBV9|TRBJ1-2
CASGGGTGPRGYTF
TGTGCCAGCGGGGGAGGGACAGGTCCTCGAGGCTACACCTTC